Below are 5 T cell receptor beta chains sequenced from a single sample in a study of T cell repertoires in cytomegalovirus infection. Using its own MiXCR run on the reads, TCRdb lists one record per CDR3 protein. This table has fewer than 950,000 distinct CDR3 sequences, over 25% appearing once. No antigens are known for them. The material sequenced was cultured CD8+ T cells from PBMCs, taken from culture after CMV antigen stimulation. Receptors originate from a human donor in good health (CMV status not recorded). Some clones in this sample may be carry-over from other donors' samples.

This chain links TRBV27 with TRBJ2-4; weak D call: TRBD1 (5 bases). Germline V gene sequence: CDR1 MNHEY, CDR2 SMNVEV (reference sequence). The ends were cut back, 0 bases at V and 2 bases at J, with 8 bases in the middle. This CDR3 contains 15 residues. In DNA, the CDR3 is TGTGCCAGCAGTTTATCGGCAGGGACCAAAAACATTCAGTACTTC. Translation gives CASSLSAGTKNIQYF.

The gene calls are TRBV4-1 and TRBJ1-1; D not certain. With 0 bases removed from V and 6 bases from J, the gap between germline ends came to 8 bases. There are 13 residues in the CDR3. CDR1 MGHRA and CDR2 YSYEKL come from the germline V gene. CDR3 in DNA: TGCGCCAGCAGCCAAGACCCGGCGGCTGAAGCTTTCTTT. Translated, it gives CASSQDPAAEAFF.

The chain combines TRBV10-1 with TRBJ2-7; D gene unclear. The CDR3 consists of 14 residues. V was clipped by 4 bases and J by 0 bases, with 10 bases between them. CDR1 and CDR2 from the germline V gene are WNHNN and SYGVQD (reference sequence). This chain's CDR3 is CASSGFPLSYEQYF. The CDR3 nucleotides are TGCGCCAGCAGTGGTTTCCCGCTCTCCTACGAGCAGTACTTC.

This clonotype occurred a few times. The J gene is TRBJ2-7, the V gene TRBV6-2 or TRBV6-3; maybe TRBD1 (5 bases). This CDR3 comprises 15 residues. Trimming left V 2 bases short and J 3 bases short, with 14 bases between. The germline CDR1 and CDR2 sequences are MNHEY and SVGEGT. CDR3 DNA: TGTGCCAGCAGTTACGACAAGGAAAGGGGCTACGAGCAGTACGTC. Its translation is CASSYDKERGYEQYV.

The J gene is TRBJ2-1, the V gene TRBV2; TRBD2 agrees at 11 bases. V lost 7 bases to trimming and J lost 4 bases; unmatched junction nucleotides: 6. This CDR3 has 15 amino acids. Per the germline V gene, CDR1 is SNHLY and CDR2 is FYNNEI. DNA for the CDR3: TGTGCCAGCAAGACTAGCGGGGTTGATTACAATGAGCAGTTCTTC. It encodes CASKTSGVDYNEQFF.